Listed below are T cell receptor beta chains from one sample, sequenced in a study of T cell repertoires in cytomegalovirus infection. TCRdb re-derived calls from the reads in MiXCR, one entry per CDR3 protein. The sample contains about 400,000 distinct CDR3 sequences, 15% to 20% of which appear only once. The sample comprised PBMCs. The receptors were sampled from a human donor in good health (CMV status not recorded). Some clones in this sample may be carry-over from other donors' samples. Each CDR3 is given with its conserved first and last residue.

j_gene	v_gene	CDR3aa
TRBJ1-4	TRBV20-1	CSAGDRGREKLFF
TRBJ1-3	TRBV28	CASSFQGFYGNTIYF
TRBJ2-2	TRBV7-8	CASSQPGGSYGELFF
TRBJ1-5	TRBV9	CASSPRALDQPQHF
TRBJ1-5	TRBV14	CASSLGRDVGNQPQHF
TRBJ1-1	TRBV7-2	CASSPRGRGQPPEAFF
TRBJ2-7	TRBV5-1	CASSGGQGVSYEQYF
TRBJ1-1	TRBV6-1	CASSERPTRTFF
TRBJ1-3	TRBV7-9	CASSPVGTMAIGNTIYF
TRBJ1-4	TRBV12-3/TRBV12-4	CASSLQGREKLFF
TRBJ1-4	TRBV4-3	CASSQGTGRDEKLFF
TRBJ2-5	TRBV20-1	CSARDSNRGQETQYF
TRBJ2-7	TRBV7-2	CASSSGGLALNNEQYF
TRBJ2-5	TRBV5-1	CASSQGLEETQYF
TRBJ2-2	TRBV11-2	CASSLARYRALNTGELFF
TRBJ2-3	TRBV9	CASSAASGSVTDTQYF
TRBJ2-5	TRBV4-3	CASSQERKRQETQYF
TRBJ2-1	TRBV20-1	CSARAIPGGGEQFF
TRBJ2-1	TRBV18	CASSPRQVIGNEQFF
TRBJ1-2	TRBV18	CASSPSPGGTSGYTF
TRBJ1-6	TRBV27	CASSYRGGSPLHF
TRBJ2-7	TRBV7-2	CASSSMLGTLYEQYF
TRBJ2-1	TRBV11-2	CASSTYRDRGLNEQFF
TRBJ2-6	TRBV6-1	CASRAWESSGANVLTF
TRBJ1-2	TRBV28	CASSPNRPLNYGYTF
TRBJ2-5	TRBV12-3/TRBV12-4	CASSFSTKETQYF
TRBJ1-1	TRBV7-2	CASSPQGGDTEAFF
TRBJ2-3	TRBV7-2	CASSLDSFTDTQYF
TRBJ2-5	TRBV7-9	CASRDRRQGTQYF
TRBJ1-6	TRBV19	CASTGGSGANLPLHF
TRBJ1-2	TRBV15	CATSRDLQSYGYTF
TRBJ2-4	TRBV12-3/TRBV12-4	CASSFGRADIQYF
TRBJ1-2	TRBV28	CASSFAGTFYGYTF
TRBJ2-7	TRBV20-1	CSASPQGNSYEQYF
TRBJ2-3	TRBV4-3	CASSQDFQAGLDTQYF
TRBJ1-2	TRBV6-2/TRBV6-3	CASSYSDGYTF
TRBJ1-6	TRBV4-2	CASSRGRVVGSPLHF
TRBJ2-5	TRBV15	CATRKDGQETQYF
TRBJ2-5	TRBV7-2	CASSFPRPDLGRQETQYF
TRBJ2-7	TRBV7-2	CASSSSGGLEQYF
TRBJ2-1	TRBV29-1	CSVLGRETGDEQFF
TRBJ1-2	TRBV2	CASTQGVRGYTF